This T cell receptor (beta chain) stems from a study of blood T cell repertoires in COVID-19. This CDR3 is 12 amino acids long. Germline V gene data show CDR1 as SGHDN and CDR2 as FVKESK. Trimming at V came to 4 bases and at J to 6 bases, leaving 3 bases not matched to a gene. In the authors' workflow: Estimated nucleated cell counts came from reference gene primer amplification. Sequencing used immunoSEQ multiplex PCR; TCRdb keeps in-frame clones, though not all of them. That table gives V, J and clone size, and the DNA gave D and trimming. The sample lists some 210,000 clones, about 85% seen once, with around 21% in the top ten.

The clonotype originates from a human donor in a cohort sampled during active COVID-19. The V call is TRBV14, the J call TRBJ2-7, with TRBD1 matching over 7 bases. The sequenced material came from peripheral blood. The CDR3 coding sequence is TGTGCCAGCAGCCCTACAGGGGTCGAGCAGTACGTC. Encoded protein: CASSPTGVEQYV.